This TCR beta chain derives from a study of OX40 agonist ivuxolimab in advanced cancers. About the research overall: People who had prior anti-PD-1, anti-PD-L1 or anti-CTLA-4 therapy could take part, and around 43% had some.

The CDR3 has 14 amino acids. With 0 bases clipped from V and 8 bases from J, the junction kept 4 bases outside the gene matches. CDR1 and CDR2 from the germline V gene are MNHEY and SVGAGI. Data came from immunoSEQ multiplex PCR; TCRdb stores just in-frame clones and leaves some out. This repertoire shows 60,000 to 85,000 clones, approximately 87% found once; its top ten account for more than 0.45%. At baseline, cycle 4 day 1, and cycle 7 day 1, blood was sampled. This receptor was identified in an adult with an advanced solid tumor such as melanoma, head and neck, liver or kidney cancer. The chain recombines TRBV6-5 with TRBJ1-2; 9 bases map to TRBD1. The specimen was CD4+ or CD8+ T cells sorted from blood, collected in a trial of the OX40 agonist ivuxolimab. The CDR3 bases are TGTGCCAGCAGTTACTCGGGACAGGGAAAAGGCTACACCTTC. This translates into CASSYSGQGKGYTF.